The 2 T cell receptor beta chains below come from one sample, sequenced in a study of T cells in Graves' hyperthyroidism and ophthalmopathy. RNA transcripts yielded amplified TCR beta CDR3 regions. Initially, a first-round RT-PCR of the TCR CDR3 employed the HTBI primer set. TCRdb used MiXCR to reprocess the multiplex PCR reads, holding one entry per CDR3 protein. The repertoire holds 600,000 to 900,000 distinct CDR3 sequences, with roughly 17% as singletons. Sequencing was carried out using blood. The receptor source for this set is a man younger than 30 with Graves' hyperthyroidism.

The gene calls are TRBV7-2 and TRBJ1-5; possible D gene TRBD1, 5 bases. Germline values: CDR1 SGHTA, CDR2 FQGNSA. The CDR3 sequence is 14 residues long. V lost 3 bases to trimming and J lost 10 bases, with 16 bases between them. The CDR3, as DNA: TGTGCCAGCAGCTTTGGTTTGGGGGGAACACCCCAGCATTTT. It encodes CASSFGLGGTPQHF.

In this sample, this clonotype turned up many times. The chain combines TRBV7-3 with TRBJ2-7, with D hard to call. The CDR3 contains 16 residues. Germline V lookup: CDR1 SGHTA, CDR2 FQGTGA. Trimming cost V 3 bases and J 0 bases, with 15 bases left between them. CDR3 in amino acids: CASSLSPASSSYEQYF. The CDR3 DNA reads TGTGCCAGCAGCTTGTCCCCGGCCTCAAGCTCCTACGAGCAGTACTTC.